These 15 T cell receptor beta chains were all obtained from the same sample, sequenced in a study of low-dose radiotherapy and immunotherapy resistance in tumors. Time point in this sample: after trial treatment. Treatment of the sample: LDRT plus nivolumab, ipilimumab, low-dose cyclophosphamide and aspirin (RACIN trial). Alpha and beta chains were covered, as first-strand cDNA relied on TRAV- and TRBV-specific primers. A roughly 22-cycle PCR with a constant-region primer and V-primer adapter amplified TCRs. A single record per CDR3 protein comes from TCRdb applying MiXCR to the reads. The repertoire holds about 100,000 distinct CDR3 sequences, with around 21% as singletons. The sequencing used PBMCs, collected after low-dose radiotherapy plus immunotherapy. These receptors were collected from a male donor with prostate cancer.

This clonotype has ten or more counts. This chain connects TRBV9 to TRBJ1-1, with D unresolved. V lost 3 bases and J 3 bases, leaving 9 bases between the germline ends. CDR3 length equals 13 residues. In germline, CDR1 is SGDLS, CDR2 YYNGEE. The CDR3 bases are TGTGCCAGCAGCGGCGGAGGGTACACTGAAGCTTTCTTT. Translating it yields CASSGGGYTEAFF.

This clonotype was detected ten times or more. The V call is TRBV21-1, the J call TRBJ2-5; TRBD1 is the table's D call and was not checked against the DNA. TRBV21-1 is a known pseudogene. The CDR3 is 15 amino acids. This CDR3 is CASSKVVPGQETQYF. The CDR3 nucleotides are TGTGCCAGCAGCAAAGTGGTCCCCGGCCAAGAGACCCAGTACTTC.

This clonotype was found a few times. V is TRBV4-3 and J is TRBJ1-3, with D uncertain. The CDR3 runs to 16 residues. Germline V CDR1 and CDR2: LGHNA, YSLEER. The germline V and J ends were trimmed by 0 bases and 0 bases, with 9 bases remaining between them. This chain's CDR3 is CASSQDYRDSGNTIYF. In nucleotides, the CDR3 is TGCGCCAGCAGCCAAGATTACAGAGACTCTGGAAACACCATATATTTT.

This clonotype was seen a single time. The DNA of the CDR3 is TGTGCCAGCAGACTAAGGGCGGGAGAGACCCAGTACTTC. It codes for CASRLRAGETQYF. J is TRBJ2-5 and V is TRBV2; possible D gene TRBD2, 5 bases. The CDR3 runs 13 residues. V was cut by 6 bases and J by 4 bases, with 12 bases left in between. CDR1 SNHLY and CDR2 FYNNEI come from the germline V gene.

This clonotype occurred many times. The J gene is TRBJ2-7, the V gene TRBV6-2 or TRBV6-3; 9 bases line up with TRBD1. The germline gives CDR1 MNHEY, CDR2 SVGEGT. Trimming cost V 8 bases and J 7 bases; bases outside gene matches: 12. The CDR3 length is 14 residues. The CDR3: CASATRTGAGEQYF. CDR3 coding DNA: TGTGCCAGCGCCACCCGGACAGGGGCGGGTGAGCAGTACTTC.

In this sample, this clonotype turned up many times. The chain's CDR3 is CASSELAGDTGELFF. The CDR3 region has the DNA TGTGCCAGCAGTGAACTAGCGGGGGACACCGGGGAGCTGTTTTTT. The V call is TRBV6-5, the J call TRBJ2-2; 11 bases line up with TRBD2. The CDR3 is 15 amino acids. CDR1 is MNHEY and CDR2 is SVGAGI in the germline V gene. The junction had 2 bases not matched to a gene; V was cut back by 5 bases and J by 3 bases.

This clonotype was counted ten times or more. CDR3 nucleotide sequence: TGCGCCAGCAGCACCCGGACAGGGGGGCACGAGCAGTACTTC. This sequence encodes CASSTRTGGHEQYF. The chain is built from TRBV5-1 and TRBJ2-7, with 10 bases that match TRBD1. The CDR3 has 14 residues. CDR1 and CDR2 from the germline V gene are SGHRS and YFSETQ. V dropped 4 bases and J dropped 5; count of bases not matched to a gene: 6.

Of note for this clonotype: With only one base between it and a far larger clone, this is likely a read error. This chain uses TRBV5-3 with TRBJ1-5; TRBD1 might be the D (6 bases). TRBV5-3 counts as an open reading frame of uncertain function. Trimming shortened V by 4 bases and J by 7 bases, and 12 bases separated the two germline ends. This CDR3 spans 13 amino acids. The CDR3 DNA sequence: TGTGCCAGAAGCGAGGGGGAGGGCCAGCCCCAGCATTTT. This encodes CARSEGEGQPQHF.

This clonotype was counted ten times or more. The V gene is TRBV7-2, the J gene TRBJ1-1; D gene unclear. CDR1 is SGHTA, CDR2 FQGNSA, per germline. V was cut by 1 base and J by 1 base, with 7 bases left in between. CDR3 length: 14 residues. The CDR3 DNA reads as TGTGCCAGCAGCTTAGTCGCCAGGAACACTGAAGCTTTCTTT. Its translation: CASSLVARNTEAFF. The full variable domain, its missing parts supplied by reference TRBV7-2 and TRBJ1-1, is GAGVSQSPSNKVTEKGKDVELRCDPISGHTALYWYRQSLGQGLEFLIYFQGNSAPDKSGLPSDRFSAERTGGSVSTLTIQRTQQEDSAVYLCASSLVARNTEAFFGQGTRLTVV.

The rearrangement joins TRBV3-1 to TRBJ2-5, with 11 bases fitting TRBD2. Trimming removed 2 bases from V and 2 bases from J; junction bases left unmatched: 7. The CDR3 loop spans 17 amino acids. Germline CDR1 LGHDT, CDR2 YNNKEL (reference sequence). CDR3 coding DNA: TGTGCCAGCAGCCAAAGGTTCGGGACTAGCGGTCAAGAGACCCAGTACTTC. Protein sequence: CASSQRFGTSGQETQYF.

In this sample, this clonotype turned up many times. The chain couples TRBV7-8 to TRBJ1-6; D possibly corresponds to TRBD1 (5 bases). The CDR3 loop spans 16 amino acids. V was cut by 0 bases and J by 6 bases, with 12 bases left in between. Germline V gene lookup returns CDR1 SGHVS and CDR2 FQNEAQ. The DNA for the CDR3 is TGTGCCAGCAGCTTAGCGCGGGGACTCCCTAATTCACCCCTCCACTTT. This sequence encodes CASSLARGLPNSPLHF. The full variable domain, in which reference TRBV7-8 and TRBJ1-6 provide the parts outside the CDR3, is GAGVSQSPRYKVAKRGQDVALRCDPISGHVSLFWYQQALGQGPEFLTYFQNEAQLDKSGLPSDRFFAERPEGSVSTLKIQRTQQEDSAVYLCASSLARGLPNSPLHFGNGTRLTVT.

The table lists this clonotype with many counts. The chain links TRBV9 to TRBJ2-2; D is undetermined. The V end lost 4 bases, the J end lost 1 base, and 14 bases lay between the germline ends. Per germline, CDR1 SGDLS and CDR2 YYNGEE. The CDR3 loop spans 16 amino acids. This CDR3 is CASSPQGGRNTGELFF. The CDR3 DNA follows: TGTGCCAGCAGCCCCCAAGGCGGTAGGAACACCGGGGAGCTGTTTTTT.

V usage is TRBV6-8 and J usage is TRBJ1-2, with a weak D call TRBD1 (6 bases). V lost 2 bases to trimming and J lost 7 bases, with 17 bases between them. Germline lookup yields CDR1 MNHGY and CDR2 SAAAGT. This CDR3 has 15 amino acids. CDR3 sequence reads: CASSYLGGLLSGYTF. The CDR3 coding sequence is TGTGCCAGCAGTTACCTTGGGGGGCTCCTTTCTGGCTACACCTTC.

This clonotype was recorded at least ten times. This chain joins TRBV18 and TRBJ1-2, with D possibly being TRBD1 (5 bases). The CDR3 has 13 residues. Germline CDR1 is KGHSH and CDR2 is LQKENI. The germline V and J ends were trimmed by 5 bases and 4 bases, with 11 bases remaining between them. For the CDR3, the DNA is TGTGCCAGCTCATCGGGACCGAGCTATGGCTACACCTTC. Translation: CASSSGPSYGYTF.

Ten or more counts support this clonotype. The V call is TRBV9, the J call TRBJ2-2, with 7 bases identical to TRBD2. The CDR3 runs 13 residues. Germline V gives CDR1 SGDLS, CDR2 YYNGEE. V shed 1 base, J shed 6 bases, and the junction held 0 bases outside the gene matches. CDR3 amino acids: CASSVRGAGELFF. In DNA form, the CDR3 reads TGTGCCAGCAGCGTACGGGGGGCCGGGGAGCTGTTTTTT.